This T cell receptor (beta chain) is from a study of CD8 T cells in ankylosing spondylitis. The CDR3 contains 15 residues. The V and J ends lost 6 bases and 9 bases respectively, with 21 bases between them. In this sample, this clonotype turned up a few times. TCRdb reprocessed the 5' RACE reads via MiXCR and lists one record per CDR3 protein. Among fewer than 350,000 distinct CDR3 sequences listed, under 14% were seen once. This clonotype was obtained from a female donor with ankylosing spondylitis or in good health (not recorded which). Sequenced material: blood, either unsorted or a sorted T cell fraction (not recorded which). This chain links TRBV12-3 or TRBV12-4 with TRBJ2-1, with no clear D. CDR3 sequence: CASRPDAAPRSEQFF. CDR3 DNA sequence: TGTGCCAGCAGGCCGGACGCAGCGCCCCGGAGTGAGCAGTTCTTC.